The 6 T cell receptor beta chains given below trace back to one sample, sequenced in a study of blood T cell repertoires in COVID-19. Profiling relied on immunoSEQ multiplex PCR, and the TCRdb table lists in-frame clones only, not all of them. This table has fewer than 70,000 clones, 80% to 90% appearing once. Input material: peripheral blood. The receptors derive from a human donor in a cohort sampled during active COVID-19.

The V call is TRBV5-6, the J call TRBJ1-6; tentatively, D is TRBD1 (5 bases). V lost 7 bases and J 3 bases, leaving 17 bases between the germline ends. Germline loops: CDR1 SGHDT, CDR2 YYEEEE. CDR3 size: 16 residues. The CDR3: CASGPQGGNYNSPLHF. CDR3 nucleotide sequence: TGTGCCAGCGGTCCCCAGGGCGGAAACTATAATTCACCCCTCCACTTT. Filled out from reference TRBV5-6 and TRBJ1-6, the complete variable domain reads DAGVTQSPTHLIKTRGQQVTLRCSPKSGHDTVSWYQQALGQGPQFIFQYYEEEERQRGNFPDRFSGHQFPNYSSELNVNALLLGDSALYLCASGPQGGNYNSPLHFGNGTRLTVT.

The chain recombines TRBV5-1 with TRBJ1-1; 10 bases map to TRBD1. The CDR3 runs to 15 residues. V was clipped by 0 bases and J by 4 bases; unmatched bases: 3. CDR1 is SGHRS, CDR2 YFSETQ, per germline. CDR3 DNA sequence: TGCGCCAGCAGCTTGGAGACAGGGGGCCCCACTGAAGCTTTCTTT. Amino acid sequence: CASSLETGGPTEAFF.

The chain recombines TRBV7-9 with TRBJ1-6, with D unresolved. Germline-derived CDR1 and CDR2 are SEHNR and FQNEAQ (reference sequence). The length of the CDR3 is 15 residues. The V end was cut by 1 base, the J end by 5 bases, with 9 bases between. The CDR3 DNA reads TGTGCCAGCAGCTTAGACGTAACGGATAATTCACCCCTCCACTTT. The encoded protein is CASSLDVTDNSPLHF.

This clone was counted once. This chain links TRBV19 with TRBJ1-5, with 8 nucleotides matching TRBD1. Looked up from germline, CDR1 is LNHDA and CDR2 is SQIVND (reference sequence). The CDR3 spans 15 residues. V shed 2 bases and J 2 bases; nucleotides not matched to a gene: 2. In DNA form, the CDR3 reads TGTGCCAGTAGTATACAGGGGGCTCGCAATCAGCCCCAGCATTTT. Amino acid sequence: CASSIQGARNQPQHF.

The genes are TRBV2 and TRBJ2-1; 7 nucleotides match TRBD2. The V segment lost 11 bases and the J segment 0 bases; nucleotides outside the gene matches: 4. The germline V gene encodes CDR1 SNHLY and CDR2 FYNNEI. This CDR3 comprises 13 residues. The chain's CDR3 is CAGGLVSYNEQFF. Written as DNA, the CDR3 is TGTGCCGGAGGACTAGTCTCCTACAATGAGCAGTTCTTC. Complete variable domain (other parts from reference TRBV2 and TRBJ2-1): EPEVTQTPSHQVTQMGQEVILRCVPISNHLYFYWYRQILGQKVEFLVSFYNNEISEKSEIFDDQFSVERPDGSNFTLKIRSTKLEDSAMYFCAGGLVSYNEQFFGPGTRLTVL.

The genes are TRBV5-1 and TRBJ1-1; no definite D call. The CDR3 is made up of 13 amino acids. V was pared by 0 bases and J by 4 bases, with 7 bases between. Germline lookup yields CDR1 SGHRS and CDR2 YFSETQ. The CDR3 nucleotides read TGCGCCAGCAGCTTGGCGGGTGTCACTGAAGCTTTCTTT. Protein product: CASSLAGVTEAFF.